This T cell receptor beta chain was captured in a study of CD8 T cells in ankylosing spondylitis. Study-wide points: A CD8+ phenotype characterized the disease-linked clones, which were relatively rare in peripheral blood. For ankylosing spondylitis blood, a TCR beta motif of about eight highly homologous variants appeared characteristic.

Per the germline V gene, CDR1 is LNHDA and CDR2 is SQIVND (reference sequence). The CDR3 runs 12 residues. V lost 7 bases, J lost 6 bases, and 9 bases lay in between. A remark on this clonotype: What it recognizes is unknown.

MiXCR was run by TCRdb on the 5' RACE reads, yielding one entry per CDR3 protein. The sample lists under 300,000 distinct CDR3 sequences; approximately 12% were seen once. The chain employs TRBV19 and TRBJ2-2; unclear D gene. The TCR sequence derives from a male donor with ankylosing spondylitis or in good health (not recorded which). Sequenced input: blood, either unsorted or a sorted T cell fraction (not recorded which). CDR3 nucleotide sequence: TGTGCCAGTATTCCCACCCCCGGGGAGCTGTTTTTT. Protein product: CASIPTPGELFF. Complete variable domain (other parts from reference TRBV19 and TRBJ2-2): DGGITQSPKYLFRKEGQNVTLSCEQNLNHDAMYWYRQDPGQGLRLIYYSQIVNDFQKGDIAEGYSVSREKKESFPLTVTSAQKNPTAFYLCASIPTPGELFFGEGSRLTVL.